These 19 T cell receptor beta chains originate from one sample sequenced in a study of blood T cell repertoires in COVID-19. The data were produced by immunoSEQ multiplex PCR, yet TCRdb's version contains in-frame clones alone and is incomplete. The sample yields 200,000 to 300,000 clones, approximately 90% seen once. Material: peripheral blood. The source of these receptors is a woman aged 40-49 years with acute or convalescent COVID-19.

This clone occurred once. The CDR3 sequence is CASSIWQGATGELFF. The CDR3 DNA reads TGTGCCAGTAGTATCTGGCAGGGGGCCACCGGGGAGCTGTTTTTT. The chain recombines TRBV19 with TRBJ2-2, with TRBD1 identical over 8 bases. Germline loops: CDR1 LNHDA, CDR2 SQIVND (reference sequence). This CDR3 is 15 amino acids long. Losses at the gene ends were 3 bases for V and 4 bases for J; bases not matched to a gene: 4. Together with reference TRBV19 and TRBJ2-2, the CDR3 gives the full variable domain: DGGITQSPKYLFRKEGQNVTLSCEQNLNHDAMYWYRQDPGQGLRLIYYSQIVNDFQKGDIAEGYSVSREKKESFPLTVTSAQKNPTAFYLCASSIWQGATGELFFGEGSRLTVL.

The rearrangement joins TRBV5-1 to TRBJ1-2, with D possibly being TRBD1 (6 bases). Germline V lookup: CDR1 SGHRS, CDR2 YFSETQ. V was trimmed by 4 bases and J by 2 bases, leaving 12 bases between them. This CDR3 comprises 14 residues. The CDR3 sequence is CASSHVQGNYGYTF. The CDR3 nucleotides are TGCGCCAGCAGCCACGTACAGGGAAACTATGGCTACACCTTC.

V gene TRBV7-2 combines with J gene TRBJ2-5; no reliable D call. The length of the CDR3 is 12 residues. With 0 bases removed from V and 5 bases from J, the gap between germline ends came to 4 bases. Germline CDR1 SGHTA, CDR2 FQGNSA. The CDR3 DNA follows: TGTGCCAGCAGCTTAGCCGGGGAGACCCAGTACTTC. The encoded protein is CASSLAGETQYF. The variable domain in full, with the rest retrieved from reference TRBV7-2 and TRBJ2-5, is GAGVSQSPSNKVTEKGKDVELRCDPISGHTALYWYRQSLGQGLEFLIYFQGNSAPDKSGLPSDRFSAERTGGSVSTLTIQRTQQEDSAVYLCASSLAGETQYFGPGTRLLVL.

V and J are TRBV6-2 or TRBV6-3 and TRBJ2-1, with D possibly being TRBD1 (5 bases). The CDR3 extends over 14 amino acids. Per germline, CDR1 MNHEY and CDR2 SVGEGT. Trimming removed 4 bases from V and 2 bases from J, with 9 bases in between. Here the CDR3 DNA reads TGTGCCAGCAGTTCTTTAGGGGCCTACAATGAGCAGTTCTTC. Protein: CASSSLGAYNEQFF.

This clone was seen a few times. The chain recombines TRBV5-1 with TRBJ2-3; 9 bases agree with TRBD2. Germline V CDR1 and CDR2: SGHRS, YFSETQ. With 4 bases clipped from V and 5 bases from J, the junction kept 5 bases outside the gene matches. The CDR3 consists of 14 residues. DNA for the CDR3: TGCGCCAGCAGCGAGGGACTAGCAGGAGATACGCAGTATTTT. Residues: CASSEGLAGDTQYF.

The chain uses TRBV11-2 and TRBJ2-7; D is perhaps TRBD2 (5 bases). The CDR3 runs to 13 residues. CDR1 SGHAT and CDR2 FQNNGV come from the germline V gene. V shed 5 bases and J shed 9 bases, with 17 bases lying between them. The CDR3 here is CASSPDHGLAQYV. For the CDR3, the DNA is TGTGCCAGCAGCCCCGACCACGGGCTAGCGCAGTACGTC.

The J gene is TRBJ2-1, the V gene TRBV25-1; tentatively, D is TRBD2 (5 bases). The CDR3 has 15 amino acids. Germline assignment: CDR1 MGHDK and CDR2 SYGVNS. V dropped 4 bases and J dropped 7 bases, with 17 bases sitting between them. In DNA form, the CDR3 reads TGTGCCAGCAGTGCGCGTAGGGCGGGTGGGAATGAGCAGTTCTTC. This gives the protein CASSARRAGGNEQFF.

This sequence joins TRBV4-1 and TRBJ2-3; 7 bases match TRBD2. Germline V CDR1 and CDR2: MGHRA, YSYEKL. The CDR3 is 17 residues long. V lost 0 bases and J lost 2; bases outside the gene matches: 8. Here the CDR3 DNA reads TGCGCCAGCAGCCAAGATGGGGCTAGCGGACCCACAGATACGCAGTATTTT. It encodes CASSQDGASGPTDTQYF.

This clone was found a few times. The chain couples TRBV7-9 to TRBJ1-2, with a possible D match to TRBD1 (6 bases). Germline lookup yields CDR1 SEHNR and CDR2 FQNEAQ (reference sequence). The ends were cut back, 5 bases at V and 5 bases at J, with 15 bases in the middle. The CDR3 runs 14 residues. The chain's CDR3 is CASSAGVATYGYTF. The CDR3 DNA sequence: TGTGCCAGCAGCGCAGGGGTCGCTACATATGGCTACACCTTC.

The chain couples TRBV11-2 to TRBJ2-3, with TRBD2 matching 9 bases. The germline V gene has CDR1 SGHAT and CDR2 FQNNGV. The trim removed 4 bases at V and 3 bases at J, leaving 5 bases unmatched. The CDR3 is 15 residues long. DNA of the CDR3: TGTGCCAGCAGCTCGCTAGCGGGGAGGACAGATACGCAGTATTTT. Its protein product is CASSSLAGRTDTQYF.

This sequence joins TRBV2 and TRBJ2-2; D is uncertain. CDR3 length: 14 amino acids. Trimming stripped 5 bases from V and 4 bases from J, with 11 bases between. CDR1 is SNHLY, CDR2 FYNNEI, per germline. CDR3 sequence: CASSPLAVTGELFF. The CDR3 nucleotides are TGTGCCAGCAGTCCCCTCGCGGTCACCGGGGAGCTGTTTTTT. Using reference TRBV2 and TRBJ2-2 for the parts outside the CDR3, the full variable domain is EPEVTQTPSHQVTQMGQEVILRCVPISNHLYFYWYRQILGQKVEFLVSFYNNEISEKSEIFDDQFSVERPDGSNFTLKIRSTKLEDSAMYFCASSPLAVTGELFFGEGSRLTVL.

The rearrangement uses TRBV2 and TRBJ1-4; 7 nucleotides agree with TRBD1. The ends lost 4 bases at V and 7 bases at J; junction bases unmatched: 6. This CDR3 contains 14 residues. Germline V CDR1 and CDR2: SNHLY, FYNNEI. As DNA, the CDR3 is TGTGCCAGCAGTGTAGGGACAGTCTCTGAAAAACTGTTTTTT. This encodes CASSVGTVSEKLFF.

The chain has TRBV18 and TRBJ1-5, with a weak D call TRBD1 (6 bases). V lost 3 bases and J 1 base, leaving 16 bases between the germline ends. Germline CDR1 and CDR2: KGHSH and LQKENI. The CDR3 sequence is 17 residues long. CDR3 bases: TGTGCCAGCTCACCGCAGGGAAAGGGGGGGAGCAATCAGCCCCAGCATTTT. Translated: CASSPQGKGGSNQPQHF.

The chain carries TRBV2 and TRBJ2-2; TRBD2 might be the D (6 bases). Germline V gives CDR1 SNHLY, CDR2 FYNNEI. V lost 4 bases and J lost 6, with 15 bases in between. This CDR3 comprises 15 residues. CDR3 coding DNA: TGTGCCAGCAGTGTGGGTAGCGGAGCCGCCGGGGAGCTGTTTTTT. Translating gives CASSVGSGAAGELFF.

The chain uses TRBV9 and TRBJ2-5; 7 nucleotides align to TRBD1. V dropped 4 bases and J dropped 11; count of bases not matched to a gene: 8. This CDR3 has 12 residues. CDR1 is SGDLS and CDR2 is YYNGEE in the germline V gene. CDR3 sequence: CASSHTGTEQYF. The CDR3 nucleotides are TGTGCCAGCAGCCACACCGGGACAGAGCAGTACTTC.

The chain couples TRBV5-1 to TRBJ1-4; no definite D call. CDR1 SGHRS and CDR2 YFSETQ come from the germline V gene. This CDR3 comprises 14 residues. V was clipped by 1 base and J by 0 bases, with 4 bases between them. The CDR3 DNA reads TGCGCCAGCAGCTTGTTCGCAACTAATGAAAAACTGTTTTTT. It yields the protein CASSLFATNEKLFF.

This chain joins TRBV6-5 and TRBJ1-4; 9 nucleotides line up with TRBD1. CDR1 is MNHEY and CDR2 is SVGAGI in the germline V gene. CDR3 length equals 15 residues. The V gene end was trimmed by 4 bases and the J gene end by 7 bases; junction bases not matched to a gene: 7. CDR3 coding DNA: TGTGCCAGCAGTTCGCCCGGGACAGGGAGTGAAAAACTGTTTTTT. Translation gives CASSSPGTGSEKLFF.

The table lists this clone with a count of one. V gene TRBV3-1 (or the pseudogene TRBV3-2) combines with J gene TRBJ2-2; D is uncertain. The CDR3 extends over 15 amino acids. V was cut by 0 bases and J by 1 base, with 6 bases left in between. CDR1 LGHDT and CDR2 YNNKEL come from the germline V gene (reference sequence). This CDR3 is CASSQDFLNTGELFF. CDR3 DNA sequence: TGTGCCAGCAGCCAAGATTTCTTGAACACCGGGGAGCTGTTTTTT.

The chain has TRBV19 and TRBJ2-3, with D perhaps TRBD2 (6 bases). The germline V gene has CDR1 LNHDA and CDR2 SQIVND (reference sequence). The CDR3 contains 15 residues. V lost 4 bases, J lost 0 bases, and 11 bases lay in between. The chain's CDR3 is CASSKSGSSTDTQYF. Here the CDR3 DNA reads TGTGCCAGTAGTAAAAGCGGGTCTAGCACAGATACGCAGTATTTT.